Reported below is one T cell receptor (beta chain). What it binds is not known. The same CDR3 arises from other DNA sequences in this sample as well. Profiling relied on immunoSEQ multiplex PCR, and the TCRdb table lists in-frame clones only, not all of them. The data hold around 25,000 clones, with roughly 80% observed a single time. The sample comes from a study of PD-1 blockade in classical Hodgkin lymphoma. Whole-study findings and limits: Repertoire differences lack defined causes, possibly disease activity or prior therapy. CD4+ TCR diversity, unlike CD8+, climbed significantly by C4D1.

CDR1 is SGHTA, CDR2 FQGNSA, per germline. With 7 bases removed from V and 4 bases from J, the gap between germline ends came to 11 bases. The CDR3 loop spans 13 amino acids. After autologous stem cell transplantation all patients relapsed, and prior brentuximab vedotin exposure differed between cohorts. Source: peripheral blood mononuclear cells (PBMCs), taken at baseline. The clonotype comes from a human donor with classical Hodgkin lymphoma. This chain links TRBV7-2 with TRBJ1-3; D is undetermined. The DNA for the CDR3 is TGTGCCAGCACCCCCCTCACCGGAAACACCATATATTTT. Translated: CASTPLTGNTIYF.